This passage covers 19 T cell receptor beta chains from one sample sequenced in a study of cytomegalovirus exposure and HLA in healthy donors. Here immunoSEQ multiplex PCR was the method, and the copy in TCRdb shows in-frame clones only, minus some. The sample contains 90,000 to 150,000 clones, around 88% of which appear only once. Sequenced input: PBMCs. Source of these receptors: a man aged 18 to 35 in good health and CMV-seronegative.

V usage is TRBV6-1 and J usage is TRBJ1-3; D is uncertain. V was clipped by 0 bases and J by 4 bases, with 13 bases between them. The CDR3 contains 16 residues. Germline CDR1 reads MNHNS; CDR2 reads SASEGT. The CDR3 DNA reads as TGTGCCAGCAGTGAAGCAGCACGCCCGTCCGGAAACACCATATATTTT. This sequence encodes CASSEAARPSGNTIYF.

The CDR3 loop reads CARARGGRAEAFF. CDR3 nucleotides: TGTGCCAGGGCAAGGGGAGGGAGGGCTGAAGCTTTCTTT. The J gene is TRBJ1-1, the V gene TRBV27; possible D gene TRBD1, 5 bases. The germline gives CDR1 MNHEY, CDR2 SMNVEV (reference sequence). V was shortened by 9 bases and J by 6 bases, with 17 bases between the two germline ends. The CDR3 spans 13 residues.

CDR3 nucleotide sequence: TGTGCCAGCAGCTCGAGGACTAGCGGGCTCGAGCAGTACTTC. It specifies CASSSRTSGLEQYF. The chain couples TRBV7-6 to TRBJ2-7; TRBD2 aligns across 11 bases. The V and J ends lost 4 bases and 6 bases, in that order; junction bases with no gene match: 5. Germline V gene lookup returns CDR1 SGHVS and CDR2 FNYEAQ. The CDR3 covers 14 residues.

CDR3 coding DNA: TGCGCCAGCAAACGGGTGCATAATGGAAACAATGAGCAGTTCTTC. This gives the protein CASKRVHNGNNEQFF. The V and J genes are TRBV23-1 and TRBJ2-1, with unresolved D. TRBV23-1 is recorded as an ORF, its role being uncertain. V was trimmed by 7 bases and J by 5 bases, leaving 18 bases between them. The CDR3 length is 15 residues.

The V gene is TRBV7-2, the J gene TRBJ2-7, with TRBD2 matching over 16 bases. Germline V gene data show CDR1 as SGHTA and CDR2 as FQGNSA. The J segment lost 4 bases and the V segment lost 5 bases, leaving 5 bases of the junction unmatched. The CDR3 has 16 residues. DNA of the CDR3: TGTGCCAGCAGCAAGGGACTAGCGGGAGGGATTTACGAGCAGTACTTC. Its translation: CASSKGLAGGIYEQYF.

The chain carries TRBV7-9 and TRBJ2-7; TRBD2 aligns across 10 bases. Germline V lookup: CDR1 SEHNR, CDR2 FQNEAQ (reference sequence). The CDR3 runs 18 residues. Trimming cost V 2 bases and J 3 bases; bases outside gene matches: 13. For the CDR3, the DNA is TGTGCCAGCAGCTTACCCGCGATGACTAGCGGGTCCGACTACGAGCAGTACTTC. It specifies CASSLPAMTSGSDYEQYF.

The chain is built from TRBV11-2 and TRBJ2-1; TRBD1 aligns across 7 bases. Germline V CDR1 and CDR2: SGHAT, FQNNGV. The CDR3 totals 17 residues. V was pared by 4 bases and J by 3 bases, with 12 bases of the junction left unmatched. The DNA of the CDR3 is TGTGCCAGCAGCTCTAGAGGTCCCGGGACAGACTACAATGAGCAGTTCTTC. Translated, it gives CASSSRGPGTDYNEQFF. Combining the CDR3 with reference TRBV11-2 and TRBJ2-1 gives the whole variable domain EAGVAQSPRYKIIEKRQSVAFWCNPISGHATLYWYQQILGQGPKLLIQFQNNGVVDDSQLPKDRFSAERLKGVDSTLKIQPAKLEDSAVYLCASSSRGPGTDYNEQFFGPGTRLTVL.

This chain connects TRBV30 to TRBJ2-1; possible D gene TRBD2, 6 bases. V lost 8 bases to trimming and J lost 7 bases, with 9 bases between them. Looked up from germline, CDR1 is GTSNPN and CDR2 is SVGIG (reference sequence). CDR3 length: 10 amino acids. The DNA for the CDR3 is TGTGCCCTAGCGACGAATGAGCAGTTCTTC. Its translation is CALATNEQFF.

The V and J genes are TRBV6-5 and TRBJ2-3; D may be TRBD1 (6 bases). In germline, CDR1 is MNHEY, CDR2 SVGAGI. The CDR3 consists of 14 residues. Trimming removed 6 bases at V and 2 bases at J, with 12 bases between. The CDR3 spells CASSLGQPTDTQYF. In nucleotides, the CDR3 is TGTGCCAGCAGCCTCGGACAGCCCACAGATACGCAGTATTTT.

This sequence joins TRBV6-5 and TRBJ1-2; 8 bases agree with TRBD1. The J segment lost 7 bases and the V segment lost 4 bases, leaving 8 bases of the junction unmatched. Germline lookup yields CDR1 MNHEY and CDR2 SVGAGI. This CDR3 has 14 amino acids. The CDR3 DNA reads TGTGCCAGCAGTTTCCAGGGGGCATTAGGTGGCTACACCTTC. Translation: CASSFQGALGGYTF.

Only a few counts were recorded for this clone. This chain connects TRBV4-1 to TRBJ2-3; D is undetermined. The CDR3 extends over 12 amino acids. CDR1 and CDR2 (germline): MGHRA, YSYEKL. The V and J ends lost 1 base and 6 bases respectively, with 5 bases between them. CDR3 sequence: CASSQALDTQYF. CDR3 DNA sequence: TGCGCCAGCAGCCAAGCTTTGGATACGCAGTATTTT.

This chain uses TRBV7-6 with TRBJ2-3; 14 positions match TRBD2. Trimming removed 5 bases from V and 5 bases from J; junction bases left unmatched: 3. The germline V gene has CDR1 SGHVS and CDR2 FNYEAQ. The CDR3 loop spans 15 amino acids. In DNA form, the CDR3 reads TGTGCCAGCAGCCTCGGGACTAGCGGGGGAGATACGCAGTATTTT. As protein: CASSLGTSGGDTQYF.

The gene calls are TRBV6-5 and TRBJ1-1; the match to TRBD1 covers 10 bases. V was pared by 6 bases and J by 4 bases, with 5 bases of the junction left unmatched. This CDR3 contains 14 residues. Germline V CDR1 and CDR2: MNHEY, SVGAGI. CDR3 sequence (DNA): TGTGCCAGCAGGACAGGGGGCCCTGCCACTGAAGCTTTCTTT. Its protein product is CASRTGGPATEAFF.

The chain links TRBV2 to TRBJ2-2; 10 bases are shared with TRBD1. V was pared by 10 bases and J by 7 bases, with 9 bases of the junction left unmatched. This CDR3 is built from 14 residues. Germline V lookup: CDR1 SNHLY, CDR2 FYNNEI. CDR3 loop: CATGTGATGGELFF. The CDR3 bases are TGTGCCACCGGGACAGGGGCGACTGGCGGGGAGCTGTTTTTT.

V is TRBV6-5 and J is TRBJ1-5, with TRBD1 identical over 8 bases. CDR3 length equals 13 residues. Germline assignment: CDR1 MNHEY and CDR2 SVGAGI. V shed 6 bases and J 6 bases; nucleotides not matched to a gene: 4. CDR3 amino acids: CASRRTGSQPQHF. As DNA, the CDR3 is TGTGCCAGCAGGAGGACAGGGAGTCAGCCCCAGCATTTT.

The rearrangement joins TRBV7-6 to TRBJ2-1; TRBD2 might be the D (6 bases). The CDR3 is 14 amino acids. Trimming pared 7 bases from V and 6 bases from J, leaving 16 bases between. Germline V gives CDR1 SGHVS, CDR2 FNYEAQ. As DNA, the CDR3 is TGTGCCAGCAACCTGGCGGGGAGCCGCAATGAGCAGTTCTTC. Translation gives CASNLAGSRNEQFF.

The chain has TRBV27 and TRBJ2-1; TRBD1 agrees at 7 bases. Germline values: CDR1 MNHEY, CDR2 SMNVEV (reference sequence). V gave up 5 bases and J gave up 8 bases; unmatched junction bases: 9. CDR3 length: 14 amino acids. The CDR3 DNA reads as TGTGCCAGCAGTCTAACGACAGGGAACCATGAGCAGTTCTTC. Translating it yields CASSLTTGNHEQFF.

The chain couples TRBV5-6 to TRBJ1-1; possibly TRBD1 for D (5 bases). Trimming took 1 base from V and 3 from J, leaving 13 bases between them. Germline values: CDR1 SGHDT, CDR2 YYEEEE. The CDR3 extends over 15 amino acids. CDR3 region: CASSLPRLGDTEAFF. The DNA of the CDR3 is TGTGCCAGCAGCTTGCCGAGGTTAGGGGACACTGAAGCTTTCTTT.

This sequence joins TRBV7-9 and TRBJ2-7, with 9 bases matching TRBD1. There are 17 residues in the CDR3. Germline CDR1 and CDR2: SEHNR and FQNEAQ (reference sequence). The junction had 10 bases not matched to a gene; V was cut back by 4 bases and J by 0 bases. CDR3 sequence reads: CASSSPGTGIGSYEQYF. DNA of the CDR3: TGTGCCAGCAGCTCCCCCGGGACAGGGATCGGCTCCTACGAGCAGTACTTC.